This T cell receptor (beta chain) is from a study of Ad26.COV2.S vaccination and SARS-CoV-2 variants. At the level of the study: The Ad26.COV2.S arm of the COV1001 trial was where the donor was placed. In the study, Ad26.COV2.S was injected intramuscularly once, or twice 56 days apart.

Trimming removed 3 bases from V and 2 bases from J, with 17 bases in between. The CDR3 runs to 16 residues. Germline V gives CDR1 KGHSH, CDR2 LQKENI. The treatment: about 20 received Ad26.COV2.S at low or high dose, single or two shots; roughly 5 received placebo; per-sample allocation not given. After the first vaccine or placebo injection, samples were drawn on day 63. Vaccine was an Ad26 vector expressing Wuhan-strain SARS-CoV-2 spike. Here immunoSEQ multiplex PCR was the method, and the copy in TCRdb shows in-frame clones only, minus some. The sample has under 400,000 clones, around 90% seen once.

The source was peripheral blood, collected in a trial of Ad26.COV2.S vaccine versus placebo. The gene calls are TRBV18 and TRBJ2-7, with D perhaps matching TRBD1 or TRBD2 (5 bases each). This receptor was obtained from a person between 18 and 65 years old who received the Ad26.COV2.S COVID-19 vaccine or a placebo. The DNA of the CDR3 is TGTGCCAGCTCACCTAGACGGGACCCTGTTACCTACGAGCAGTACTTC. The encoded protein is CASSPRRDPVTYEQYF.